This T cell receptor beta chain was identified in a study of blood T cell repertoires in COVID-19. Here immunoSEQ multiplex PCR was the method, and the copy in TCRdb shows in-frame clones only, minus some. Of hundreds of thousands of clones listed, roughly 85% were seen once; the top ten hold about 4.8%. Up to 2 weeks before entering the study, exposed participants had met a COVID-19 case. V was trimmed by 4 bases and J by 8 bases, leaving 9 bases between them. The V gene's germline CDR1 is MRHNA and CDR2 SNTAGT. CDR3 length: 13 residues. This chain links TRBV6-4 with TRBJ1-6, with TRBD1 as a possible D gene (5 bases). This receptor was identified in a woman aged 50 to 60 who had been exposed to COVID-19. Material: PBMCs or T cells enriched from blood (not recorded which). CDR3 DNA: TGTGCCAGCAGTGTTGACAGAGATTCACCCCTCCACTTT. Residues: CASSVDRDSPLHF.